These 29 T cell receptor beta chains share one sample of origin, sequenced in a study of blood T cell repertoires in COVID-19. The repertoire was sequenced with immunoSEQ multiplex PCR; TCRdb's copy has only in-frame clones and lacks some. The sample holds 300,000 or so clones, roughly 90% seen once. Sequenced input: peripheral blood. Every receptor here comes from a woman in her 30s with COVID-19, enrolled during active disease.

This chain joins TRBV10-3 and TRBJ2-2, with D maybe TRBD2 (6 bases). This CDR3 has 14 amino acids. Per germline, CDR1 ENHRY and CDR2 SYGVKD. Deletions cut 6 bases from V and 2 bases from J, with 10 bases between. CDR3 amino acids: CAIRPGLNTGELFF. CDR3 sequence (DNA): TGTGCCATCAGACCGGGACTCAACACCGGGGAGCTGTTTTTT.

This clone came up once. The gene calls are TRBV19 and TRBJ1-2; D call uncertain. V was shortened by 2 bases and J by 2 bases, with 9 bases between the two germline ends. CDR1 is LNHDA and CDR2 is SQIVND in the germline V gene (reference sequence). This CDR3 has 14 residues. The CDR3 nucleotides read TGTGCCAGTAGTATAAGCGTTTCCAACTATGGCTACACCTTC. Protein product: CASSISVSNYGYTF.

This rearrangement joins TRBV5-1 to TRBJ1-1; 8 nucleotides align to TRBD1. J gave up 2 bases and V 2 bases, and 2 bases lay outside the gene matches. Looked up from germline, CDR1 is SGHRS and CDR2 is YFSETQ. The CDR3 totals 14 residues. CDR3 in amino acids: CASSFDRGNTEAFF. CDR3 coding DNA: TGCGCCAGCAGCTTTGACAGGGGCAACACTGAAGCTTTCTTT.

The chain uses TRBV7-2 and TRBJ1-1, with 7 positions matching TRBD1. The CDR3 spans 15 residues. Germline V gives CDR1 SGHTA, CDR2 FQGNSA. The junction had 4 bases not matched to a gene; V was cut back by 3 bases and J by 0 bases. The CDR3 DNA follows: TGTGCCAGCAGCTTTCAGGGACAGCTGAACACTGAAGCTTTCTTT. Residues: CASSFQGQLNTEAFF.

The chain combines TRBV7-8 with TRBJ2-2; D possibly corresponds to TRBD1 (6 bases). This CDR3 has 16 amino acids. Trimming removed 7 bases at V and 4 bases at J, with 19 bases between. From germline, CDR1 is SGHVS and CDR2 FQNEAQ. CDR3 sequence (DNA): TGTGCCAGCACCCTAGGTTCAGGGGAGCTCACCGGGGAGCTGTTTTTT. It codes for CASTLGSGELTGELFF.

CDR3 nucleotides: TGTGCCAGCAGTTCCCCGGGGATGGACAGGGGATATGGCTACACCTTC. Protein product: CASSSPGMDRGYGYTF. The chain links TRBV28 to TRBJ1-2; 9 positions agree with TRBD1. The CDR3 runs to 16 residues. Germline CDR1 is MDHEN and CDR2 is SYDVKM. The J segment lost 5 bases and the V segment lost 4 bases, leaving 11 bases of the junction unmatched.

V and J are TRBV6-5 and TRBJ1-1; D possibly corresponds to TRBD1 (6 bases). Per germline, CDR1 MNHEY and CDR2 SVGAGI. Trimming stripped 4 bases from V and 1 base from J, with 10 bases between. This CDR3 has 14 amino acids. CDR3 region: CASSSEQGNTEAFF. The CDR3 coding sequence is TGTGCCAGCAGTTCGGAACAGGGGAACACTGAAGCTTTCTTT.

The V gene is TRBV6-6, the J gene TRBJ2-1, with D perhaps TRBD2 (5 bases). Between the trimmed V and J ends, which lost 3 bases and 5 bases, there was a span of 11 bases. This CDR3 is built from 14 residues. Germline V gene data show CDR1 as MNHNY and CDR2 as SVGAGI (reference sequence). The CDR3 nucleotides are TGTGCCAGCAGTTATCCCTCGGGGAACAATGAGCAGTTCTTC. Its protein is CASSYPSGNNEQFF.

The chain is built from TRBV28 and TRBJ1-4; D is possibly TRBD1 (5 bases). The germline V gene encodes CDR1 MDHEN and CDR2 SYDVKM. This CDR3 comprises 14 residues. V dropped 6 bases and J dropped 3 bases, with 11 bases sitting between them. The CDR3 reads CASRLREANEKLFF. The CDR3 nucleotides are TGTGCCAGCAGGCTCAGGGAGGCTAATGAAAAACTGTTTTTT.

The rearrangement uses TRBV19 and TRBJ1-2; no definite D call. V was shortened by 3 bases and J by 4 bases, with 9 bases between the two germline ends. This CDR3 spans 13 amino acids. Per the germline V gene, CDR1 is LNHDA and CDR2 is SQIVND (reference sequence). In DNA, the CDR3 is TGTGCCAGTAGTATGGGAGGGTCCTATGGCTACACCTTC. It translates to CASSMGGSYGYTF.

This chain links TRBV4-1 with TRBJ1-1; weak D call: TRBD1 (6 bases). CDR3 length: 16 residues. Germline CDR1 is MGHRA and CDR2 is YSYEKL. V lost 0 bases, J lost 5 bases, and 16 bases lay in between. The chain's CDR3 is CASSQEPGLQGTEAFF. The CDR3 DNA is TGCGCCAGCAGCCAAGAACCGGGCCTCCAGGGGACTGAAGCTTTCTTT.

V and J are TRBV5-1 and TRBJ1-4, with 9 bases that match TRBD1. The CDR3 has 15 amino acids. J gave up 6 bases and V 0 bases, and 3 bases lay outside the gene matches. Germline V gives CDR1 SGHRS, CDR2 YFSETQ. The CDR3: CASSLGGQGDEKLFF. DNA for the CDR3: TGCGCCAGCAGCTTGGGGGGACAGGGAGATGAAAAACTGTTTTTT.

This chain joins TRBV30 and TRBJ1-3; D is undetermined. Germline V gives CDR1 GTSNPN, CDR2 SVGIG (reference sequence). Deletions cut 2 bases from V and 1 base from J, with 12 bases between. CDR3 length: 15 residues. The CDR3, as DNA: TGTGCCTGGAGTAATACGTTAGAATCTGGAAACACCATATATTTT. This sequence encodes CAWSNTLESGNTIYF.

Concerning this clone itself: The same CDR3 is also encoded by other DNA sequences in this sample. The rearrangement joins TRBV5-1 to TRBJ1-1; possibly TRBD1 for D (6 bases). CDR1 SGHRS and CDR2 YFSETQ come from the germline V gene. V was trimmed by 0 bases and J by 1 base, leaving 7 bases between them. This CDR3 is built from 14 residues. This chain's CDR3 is CASSLGQANTEAFF. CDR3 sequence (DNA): TGCGCCAGCAGCTTGGGACAGGCGAACACTGAAGCTTTCTTT.

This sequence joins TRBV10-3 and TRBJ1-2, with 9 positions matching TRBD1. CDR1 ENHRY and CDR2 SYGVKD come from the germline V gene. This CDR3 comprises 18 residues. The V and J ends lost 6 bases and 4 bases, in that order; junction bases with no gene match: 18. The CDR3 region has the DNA TGTGCCATCAGGGACCCGCTCCGGGACAGGGAGAATCCCTATGGCTACACCTTC. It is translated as CAIRDPLRDRENPYGYTF.

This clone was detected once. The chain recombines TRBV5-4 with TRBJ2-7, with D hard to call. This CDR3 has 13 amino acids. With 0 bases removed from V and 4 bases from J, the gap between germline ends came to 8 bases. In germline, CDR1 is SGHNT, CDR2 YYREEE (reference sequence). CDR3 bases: TGTGCCAGCAGCTTGGCCCCGGGTTACGAGCAGTACTTC. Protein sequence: CASSLAPGYEQYF.

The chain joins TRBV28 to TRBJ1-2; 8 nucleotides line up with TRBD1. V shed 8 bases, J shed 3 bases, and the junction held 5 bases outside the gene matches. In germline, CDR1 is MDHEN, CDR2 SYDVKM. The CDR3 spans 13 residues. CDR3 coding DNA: TGTGCCAGCGAGCGGGACAGGCACTATGGCTACACCTTC. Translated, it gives CASERDRHYGYTF.

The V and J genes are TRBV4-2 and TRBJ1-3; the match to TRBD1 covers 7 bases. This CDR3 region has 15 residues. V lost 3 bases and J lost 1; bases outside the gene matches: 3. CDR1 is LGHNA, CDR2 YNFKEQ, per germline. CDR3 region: CASSHDRASGNTIYF. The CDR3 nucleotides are TGTGCCAGCAGCCACGACAGGGCGTCTGGAAACACCATATATTTT.

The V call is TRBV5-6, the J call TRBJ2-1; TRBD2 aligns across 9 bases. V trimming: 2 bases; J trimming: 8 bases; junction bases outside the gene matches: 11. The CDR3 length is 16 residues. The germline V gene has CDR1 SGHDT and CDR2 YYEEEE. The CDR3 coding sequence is TGTGCCAGCAGCTTCGGGCGGGAGGGTCTATGGGATGAGCAGTTCTTC. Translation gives CASSFGREGLWDEQFF.

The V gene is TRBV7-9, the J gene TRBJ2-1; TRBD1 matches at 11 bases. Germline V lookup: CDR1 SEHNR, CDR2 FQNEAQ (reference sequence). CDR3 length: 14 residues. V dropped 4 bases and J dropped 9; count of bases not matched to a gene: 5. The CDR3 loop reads CASSSGQGAVEQFF. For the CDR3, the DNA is TGTGCCAGCAGCTCCGGACAGGGGGCCGTTGAGCAGTTCTTC.

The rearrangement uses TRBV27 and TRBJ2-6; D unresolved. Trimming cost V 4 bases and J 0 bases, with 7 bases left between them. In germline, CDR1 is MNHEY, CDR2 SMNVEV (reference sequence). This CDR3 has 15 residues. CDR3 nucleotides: TGTGCCAGCAGTTATCAGGACTCTGGGGCCAACGTCCTGACTTTC. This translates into CASSYQDSGANVLTF. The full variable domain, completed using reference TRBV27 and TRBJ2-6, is EAQVTQNPRYLITVTGKKLTVTCSQNMNHEYMSWYRQDPGLGLRQIYYSMNVEVTDKGDVPEGYKVSRKEKRNFPLILESPSPNQTSLYFCASSYQDSGANVLTFGAGSRLTVL.

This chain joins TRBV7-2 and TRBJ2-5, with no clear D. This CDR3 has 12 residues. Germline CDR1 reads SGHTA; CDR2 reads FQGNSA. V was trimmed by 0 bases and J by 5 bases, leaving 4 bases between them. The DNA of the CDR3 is TGTGCCAGCAGCTTAGCGCAGGAGACCCAGTACTTC. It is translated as CASSLAQETQYF.

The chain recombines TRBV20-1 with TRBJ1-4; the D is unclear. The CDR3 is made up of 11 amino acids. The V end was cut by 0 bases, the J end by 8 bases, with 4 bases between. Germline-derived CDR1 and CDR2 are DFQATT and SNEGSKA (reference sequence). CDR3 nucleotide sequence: TGCAGTGCTAGAGATTTAGAAAAACTGTTTTTT. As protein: CSARDLEKLFF.

As DNA, the CDR3 is TGTGCCAGCAGCCACCCGGGGGAGGGCCTGAACACTGAAGCTTTCTTT. It encodes CASSHPGEGLNTEAFF. The V gene is TRBV5-5, the J gene TRBJ1-1, with D possibly being TRBD1 (5 bases). Germline V gene lookup returns CDR1 SGHKS and CDR2 YYEKEE (reference sequence). The CDR3 spans 16 residues. V was shortened by 4 bases and J by 0 bases, with 16 bases between the two germline ends.

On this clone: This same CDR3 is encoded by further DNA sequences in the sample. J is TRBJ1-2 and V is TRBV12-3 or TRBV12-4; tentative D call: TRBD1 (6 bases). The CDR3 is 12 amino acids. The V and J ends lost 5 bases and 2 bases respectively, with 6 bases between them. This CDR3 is CASSTGNYGYTF. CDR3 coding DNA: TGTGCCAGCAGTACAGGGAACTATGGCTACACCTTC.

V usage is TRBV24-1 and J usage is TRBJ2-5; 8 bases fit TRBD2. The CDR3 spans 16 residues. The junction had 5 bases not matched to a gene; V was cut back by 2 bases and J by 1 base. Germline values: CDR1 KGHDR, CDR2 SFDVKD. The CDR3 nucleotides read TGTGCCACCAGTGATTCCGGGGGGGTCGCCCAAGAGACCCAGTACTTC. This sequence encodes CATSDSGGVAQETQYF.

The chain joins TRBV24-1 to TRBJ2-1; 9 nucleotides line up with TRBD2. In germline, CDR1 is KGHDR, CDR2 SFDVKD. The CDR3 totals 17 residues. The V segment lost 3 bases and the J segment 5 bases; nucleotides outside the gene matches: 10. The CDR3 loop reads CATSDPGGLAGNNEQFF. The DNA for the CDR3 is TGTGCCACCAGTGATCCCGGCGGGCTAGCGGGAAACAATGAGCAGTTCTTC.

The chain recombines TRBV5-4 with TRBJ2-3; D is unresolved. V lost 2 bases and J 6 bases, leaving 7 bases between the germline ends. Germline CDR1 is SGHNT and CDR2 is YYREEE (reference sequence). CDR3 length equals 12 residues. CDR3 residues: CASSFTGDTQYF. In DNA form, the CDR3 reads TGTGCCAGCAGCTTCACCGGGGATACGCAGTATTTT.

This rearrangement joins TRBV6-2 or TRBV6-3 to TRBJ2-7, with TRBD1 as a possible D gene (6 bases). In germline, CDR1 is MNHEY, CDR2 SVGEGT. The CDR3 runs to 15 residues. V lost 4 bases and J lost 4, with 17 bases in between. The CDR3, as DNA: TGTGCCAGCAGTTGGGACACGCGGTCGTATTACGAGCAGTACTTC. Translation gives CASSWDTRSYYEQYF.